This T cell receptor beta chain came from a study of cytomegalovirus exposure and HLA in healthy donors. Primers: 60 Vbeta forward and 13 Jbeta reverse. Produced via immunoSEQ multiplex PCR; TCRdb's table is partial and in-frame only. The table lists 40,000 or so clones, 66% of them singletons, with less than 20% in the top ten. Germline-derived CDR1 and CDR2 are GTSNPN and SVGIG (reference sequence). V shed 0 bases and J shed 2 bases, with 13 bases lying between them. CDR3 length: 15 amino acids. This receptor was obtained from a man in his fifties in good health and CMV-seropositive. This rearrangement joins TRBV30 to TRBJ2-5; tentatively, D is TRBD2 (6 bases). The sample consisted of PBMCs. The CDR3 reads CAWSVPRGAQETQYF. In DNA, the CDR3 is TGTGCCTGGAGTGTACCGCGGGGAGCACAAGAGACCCAGTACTTC.